The 19 T cell receptor beta chains below come from one sample, sequenced in a study of identical twins. MiXCR was run by TCRdb on the 5' RACE reads, yielding one entry per CDR3 protein. Of about 1.7 million distinct CDR3 sequences listed, around 29% are singletons. Material for sequencing was cord blood. These receptors all stem from a newborn girl in good health.

The J gene is TRBJ2-5, the V gene TRBV10-3, with D tentatively TRBD2 (6 bases). The germline CDR1 and CDR2 sequences are ENHRY and SYGVKD. There are 16 residues in the CDR3. V gave up 9 bases and J gave up 11 bases, with 31 bases separating them. The CDR3, as DNA: TGTGCCATAGGCGGAGGGTCCACATTAATTTACAATGAGCAGTACTTC. Its protein product is CAIGGGSTLIYNEQYF.

This clonotype was detected a few times. The chain has TRBV7-2 and TRBJ1-1; no clear D. Between the trimmed V and J ends, which lost 5 bases and 1 base, there was a span of 14 bases. The CDR3 spans 15 residues. Germline assignment: CDR1 SGHTA and CDR2 FQGNSA. This CDR3 reads CASSPRLARNTEAFF. CDR3 coding DNA: TGTGCCAGCAGCCCACGCCTGGCGAGGAACACTGAAGCTTTCTTT.

In regard to this clonotype: A read error is possible here, since a much larger clone lies one base away. V gene TRBV14 combines with J gene TRBJ1-2; D is unresolved. The CDR3 length is 13 residues. Germline V gene lookup returns CDR1 SGHDN and CDR2 FVKESK. Deletions cut 1 base from V and 4 bases from J, with 7 bases between. The CDR3 coding sequence is TGTGCCAGCAGCCAAGTACAGCTCTATGGCTACACCTTC. Its protein product is CASSQVQLYGYTF.

This clonotype was counted a few times. The chain uses TRBV20-1 and TRBJ2-3, with TRBD2 identical over 11 bases. Germline lookup yields CDR1 DFQATT and CDR2 SNEGSKA (reference sequence). V was clipped by 5 bases and J by 8 bases; unmatched bases: 6. The CDR3 is 13 amino acids. CDR3 coding DNA: TGCAGTGCTTTAGCGGGGGGGAGGGGTACGCAGTATTTT. Translating it yields CSALAGGRGTQYF.

In this sample, this clonotype turned up many times. The V and J genes are TRBV24-1 and TRBJ2-5, with 11 bases fitting TRBD2. The CDR3 extends over 19 amino acids. V shed 1 base and J 5 bases; nucleotides not matched to a gene: 14. Germline CDR1 and CDR2: KGHDR and SFDVKD. This CDR3 reads CATSDLRELAGVIEETQYF. CDR3 DNA: TGTGCCACCAGTGATTTAAGAGAACTAGCGGGGGTGATCGAGGAGACCCAGTACTTC.

This clonotype showed up just a few times. V usage is TRBV6-1 and J usage is TRBJ1-1, with unresolved D. Looked up from germline, CDR1 is MNHNS and CDR2 is SASEGT. The CDR3 totals 15 residues. Trimming cost V 1 base and J 4 bases, with 13 bases left between them. CDR3 DNA sequence: TGTGCCAGCAGTGAAGGTAGTACATGGGTCACTGAAGCTTTCTTT. This sequence encodes CASSEGSTWVTEAFF.

This clonotype was counted ten times or more. The chain has TRBV27 and TRBJ2-7; D perhaps matches TRBD2 (6 bases). The CDR3 has 17 residues. V lost 6 bases to trimming and J lost 0 bases, with 21 bases between them. CDR1 is MNHEY and CDR2 is SMNVEV in the germline V gene (reference sequence). CDR3 loop: CASRVYLRRRDSYEQYF. CDR3 DNA: TGTGCCAGCAGAGTTTATTTAAGGCGGCGGGACTCCTACGAGCAGTACTTC.

There are a few counts of this clonotype. The rearrangement joins TRBV9 to TRBJ2-1; D possibly corresponds to TRBD2 (6 bases). Per germline, CDR1 SGDLS and CDR2 YYNGEE. Trimming stripped 4 bases from V and 5 bases from J, with 13 bases between. The CDR3 length is 14 residues. CDR3 residues: CASSHGGIDNEQFF. CDR3 DNA sequence: TGTGCCAGCAGCCATGGGGGGATCGACAATGAGCAGTTCTTC.

This clonotype was seen more than once but under ten times. The V call is TRBV9, the J call TRBJ2-2, with TRBD2 matching 8 bases. In germline, CDR1 is SGDLS, CDR2 YYNGEE. V lost 5 bases to trimming and J lost 4 bases; unmatched junction nucleotides: 4. This CDR3 is built from 14 residues. CDR3 coding DNA: TGTGCCAGCAGGAGACTAGCGTCCACCGGGGAGCTGTTTTTT. This sequence encodes CASRRLASTGELFF.

This clonotype was recorded a few times. The chain is built from TRBV28 and TRBJ2-5; 7 nucleotides match TRBD2. V dropped 7 bases and J dropped 3; count of bases not matched to a gene: 5. CDR3 length: 13 amino acids. Germline CDR1 MDHEN, CDR2 SYDVKM. Written as DNA, the CDR3 is TGTGCCAGCAAGCCAGGGAGGGAAGAGACCCAGTACTTC. This translates into CASKPGREETQYF.

CDR3 sequence: CASSEGSGGRIYEQYF. The CDR3 nucleotides are TGTGCCAGCAGTGAAGGAAGCGGGGGCAGGATCTACGAGCAGTACTTC. This chain links TRBV6-1 with TRBJ2-7; 8 bases match TRBD2. V lost 1 base, J lost 3 bases, and 8 bases stayed unmatched. This CDR3 has 16 amino acids. Germline CDR1 and CDR2: MNHNS and SASEGT.

Concerning this clonotype itself: In this CDR3 the conserved last residue, phenylalanine or tryptophan, is missing, so a read error is likely. V gene TRBV27 combines with J gene TRBJ1-2, with D uncertain. The V gene's germline CDR1 is MNHEY and CDR2 SMNVEV (reference sequence). CDR3 length equals 14 residues. The V gene lost 5 bases and the J gene lost 4 bases, with 14 bases spanning the gap. CDR3 sequence reads: CASSTRAEGYGYTY. CDR3 in DNA: TGTGCCAGCAGTACCCGGGCAGAGGGCTATGGCTACACCTAC.

The genes are TRBV18 and TRBJ2-1; weak D call: TRBD1 (6 bases). Looked up from germline, CDR1 is KGHSH and CDR2 is LQKENI. This CDR3 is 16 amino acids long. V was pared by 3 bases and J by 3 bases, with 15 bases between. As DNA, the CDR3 is TGTGCCAGCTCACCTACCGGGACATCTATCTACAATGAGCAGTTCTTC. Its translation is CASSPTGTSIYNEQFF.

This clonotype was counted many times. The chain joins TRBV7-2 to TRBJ2-3; unclear D gene. The V gene lost 3 bases and the J gene lost 4 bases, with 5 bases spanning the gap. Germline V gene sequence: CDR1 SGHTA, CDR2 FQGNSA. The CDR3 runs 12 residues. CDR3 DNA sequence: TGTGCCAGCAGCTTGTTTTCAGATACGCAGTATTTT. Its translation: CASSLFSDTQYF.

The chain recombines TRBV20-1 with TRBJ1-5; the match to TRBD1 covers 7 bases. The J segment lost 7 bases and the V segment lost 3 bases, leaving 9 bases of the junction unmatched. The CDR3 contains 14 residues. CDR1 and CDR2 from the germline V gene are DFQATT and SNEGSKA (reference sequence). The CDR3 spells CSARYRGEGQPQHF. The CDR3 bases are TGCAGTGCTAGGTACAGGGGAGAGGGGCAGCCCCAGCATTTT.

This clonotype came up a few times. The rearrangement links TRBV29-1 to TRBJ1-1; the D gene is possibly TRBD1 (5 bases). With 3 bases removed from V and 8 bases from J, the gap between germline ends came to 16 bases. The CDR3 contains 13 residues. Looked up from germline, CDR1 is SQVTM and CDR2 is ANQGSEA. CDR3: CSVDRRGTWEAFF. CDR3 nucleotide sequence: TGCAGCGTTGATCGACGGGGGACCTGGGAAGCTTTCTTT.

The table lists this clonotype with a few counts. The chain employs TRBV6-6 and TRBJ2-7; unclear D gene. The V and J ends lost 0 bases and 12 bases respectively, with 12 bases between them. The V gene's germline CDR1 is MNHNY and CDR2 SVGAGI (reference sequence). The CDR3 length is 12 residues. CDR3 residues: CASSYSEDHLYF. The CDR3 DNA sequence: TGTGCCAGCAGTTACTCCGAGGATCACTTGTACTTC.

This sequence joins TRBV20-1 and TRBJ1-5; the D gene is possibly TRBD1 (6 bases). This CDR3 is 12 amino acids long. V gave up 4 bases and J gave up 6 bases, with 10 bases separating them. Per germline, CDR1 DFQATT and CDR2 SNEGSKA (reference sequence). CDR3 sequence: CSAITRGQPQHF. The CDR3 DNA reads TGCAGTGCTATAACCAGGGGTCAGCCCCAGCATTTT.

CDR3: CASSNQIGGAGQPQHF. CDR3 nucleotide sequence: TGTGCCAGCAGTAATCAAATCGGAGGGGCGGGTCAGCCCCAGCATTTT. The chain couples TRBV2 to TRBJ1-5, with a weak D call TRBD1 (5 bases). Germline assignment: CDR1 SNHLY and CDR2 FYNNEI. The V and J ends lost 5 bases and 6 bases respectively, with 20 bases between them. This CDR3 is 16 amino acids long. Variable domain in full (rest from reference TRBV2 and TRBJ1-5): EPEVTQTPSHQVTQMGQEVILRCVPISNHLYFYWYRQILGQKVEFLVSFYNNEISEKSEIFDDQFSVERPDGSNFTLKIRSTKLEDSAMYFCASSNQIGGAGQPQHFGDGTRLSIL.